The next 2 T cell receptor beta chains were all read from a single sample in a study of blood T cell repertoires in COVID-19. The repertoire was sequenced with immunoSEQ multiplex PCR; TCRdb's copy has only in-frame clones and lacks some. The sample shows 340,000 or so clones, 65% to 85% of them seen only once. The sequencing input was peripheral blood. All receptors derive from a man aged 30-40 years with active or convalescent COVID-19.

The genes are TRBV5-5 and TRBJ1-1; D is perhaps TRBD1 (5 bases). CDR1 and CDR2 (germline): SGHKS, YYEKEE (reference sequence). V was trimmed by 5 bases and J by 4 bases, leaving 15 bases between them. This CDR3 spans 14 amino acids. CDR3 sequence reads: CASRQGGGTTEAFF. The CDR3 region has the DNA TGTGCCAGCAGGCAAGGCGGAGGGACCACTGAAGCTTTCTTT.

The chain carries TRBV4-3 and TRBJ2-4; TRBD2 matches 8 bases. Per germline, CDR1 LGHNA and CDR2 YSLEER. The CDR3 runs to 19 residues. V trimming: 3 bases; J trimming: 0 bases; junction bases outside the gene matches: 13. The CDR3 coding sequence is TGCGCCAGCAGCCAGGGGTTCCGGCGGGGGGCCTTAGCCAAAAACATTCAGTACTTC. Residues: CASSQGFRRGALAKNIQYF.